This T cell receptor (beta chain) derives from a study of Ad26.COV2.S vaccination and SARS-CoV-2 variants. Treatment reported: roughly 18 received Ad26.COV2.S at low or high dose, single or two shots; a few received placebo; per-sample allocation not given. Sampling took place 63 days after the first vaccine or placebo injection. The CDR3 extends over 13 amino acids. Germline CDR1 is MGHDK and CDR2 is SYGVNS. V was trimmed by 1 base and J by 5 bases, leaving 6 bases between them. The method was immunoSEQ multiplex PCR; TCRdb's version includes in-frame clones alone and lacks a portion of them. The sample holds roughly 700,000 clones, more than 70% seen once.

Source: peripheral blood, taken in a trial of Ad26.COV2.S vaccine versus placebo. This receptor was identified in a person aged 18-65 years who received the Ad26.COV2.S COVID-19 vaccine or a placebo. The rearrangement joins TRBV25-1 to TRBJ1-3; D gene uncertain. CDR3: CASSEFGRNTIYF. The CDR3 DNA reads TGTGCCAGCAGTGAATTTGGGAGAAACACCATATATTTT.